Each of the 8 T cell receptor beta chains below was sequenced from the same sample in a study of tumor and adjacent non-tumor tissue in lung cancer. A modified ARM-PCR protocol with three rounds of nested PCR amplified TCRbeta. TCRdb reprocessed the multiplex PCR reads with MiXCR, giving one entry per CDR3 protein. The data hold 90,000 or so distinct CDR3 sequences, with about 61% observed a single time. No cell sorting was done before RNA was extracted from the tissue. Sequencing was done on a sample of lung tumor tissue. Source of these receptors: a man aged 65 to 79 with non-small cell lung cancer.

About this clonotype itself: A much larger clone lies one base from this, so it may be a read error. The chain has TRBV5-1 and TRBJ2-3; D is unclear. Germline CDR1 reads SGHRS; CDR2 reads YFSETQ. The CDR3 covers 14 residues. CDR3 residues: CTSRSDGYTDTQYF. Here the CDR3 DNA reads TGCACCAGCAGATCGGACGGATACACAGATACGCAGTATTTT.

With respect to this clonotype: An end of the junction differs from the germline gene, which may be a read error. The chain recombines TRBV11-2 with TRBJ2-2; D tentatively reads TRBD1 or TRBD2 (6 bases each). In germline, CDR1 is SGHAT, CDR2 FQNNGV. This CDR3 is built from 15 residues. The CDR3 DNA reads as TGTGCCAGCAACTTATGTGGGGGCAGGACCGGGGGGCTGTTTTTT. It codes for CASNLCGGRTGGLFF.

Concerning this clonotype: An end of the junction differs from the germline gene, which may be a read error. This chain uses TRBV6-1 with TRBJ2-3; D call uncertain. In germline, CDR1 is MNHNS, CDR2 SASEGT. This CDR3 spans 14 amino acids. The CDR3 sequence is CASSEWTSTDTQFF. CDR3 bases: TGTGCTAGCAGTGAATGGACCAGTACAGATACGCAGTTTTTT.

Many counts were recorded for this clonotype. The chain carries TRBV20-1 and TRBJ1-4, with TRBD1 identical over 9 bases. Germline CDR1 DFQATT, CDR2 SNEGSKA (reference sequence). The CDR3 is 13 residues long. V trimming: 3 bases; J trimming: 7 bases; junction bases outside the gene matches: 3. CDR3 amino acids: CSARDRGLEKLFF. As DNA, the CDR3 is TGCAGTGCTAGGGACAGGGGACTTGAAAAACTGTTTTTT.

The chain has TRBV11-2 and TRBJ1-2, with D hard to call. The germline V gene encodes CDR1 SGHAT and CDR2 FQNNGV. This CDR3 is 11 amino acids long. CDR3 DNA: TGTGTCATGAGCTTAAAAGGAGGCAACACCTTC. As protein: CVMSLKGGNTF.

This clonotype was observed a few times. This could be a read error, since a much larger clone is one nucleotide away. The rearrangement uses TRBV5-6 and TRBJ2-1; no reliable D call. Germline CDR1 is SGHDT and CDR2 is YYEEEE. The CDR3 loop spans 13 amino acids. CDR3 amino acids: CARSLGIRNEQFF. DNA for the CDR3: TGTGCCAGAAGCTTGGGGATAAGGAATGAGCAGTTCTTC.

This clonotype has a handful of counts. A much larger clone sits a single nucleotide away, making a read error possible. The missing conserved phenylalanine or tryptophan at the end of this CDR3 makes a read error likely. This chain connects TRBV6-2 or TRBV6-3 to TRBJ2-1; 10 positions match TRBD2. Germline V gene sequence: CDR1 MNHEY, CDR2 SVGEGT. V dropped 6 bases and J dropped 5; count of bases not matched to a gene: 7. There are 15 residues in the CDR3. The CDR3 protein is CASRLTSGINNEQFS. The CDR3 DNA reads as TGTGCCAGCAGGCTAACTAGCGGGATCAACAATGAGCAGTTCTCC.

This clonotype was counted at least ten times. The gene calls are TRBV11-2 and TRBJ2-1; 10 bases line up with TRBD2. The CDR3 runs 20 residues. After removal of 4 bases from V and 0 bases from J, the junction contained 15 bases not matched to a gene. The germline CDR1 and CDR2 sequences are SGHAT and FQNNGV. The CDR3 coding sequence is TGTGCCAGCAGCTCTTCATTAGGACTAGCGGACCTCAGCTCCTACAATGAGCAGTTCTTC. Protein product: CASSSSLGLADLSSYNEQFF.